A selection of T cell receptor beta chains follows, all from one sample in a study of beta chain features in type 1 diabetes. Sequencing used immunoSEQ multiplex PCR; TCRdb keeps in-frame clones, though not all of them. The sample has around 360,000 clones; around an eighth are singletons. The sample was naive CD4+ T cells from blood. The receptors originated from a woman younger than 35 with type 1 diabetes. Both conserved end residues are part of each CDR3. D genes are given only for firm matches. A clone size is listed for some rows: how often the clone was seen (once, few, many), or a class if it is expanded.

CDR3aa	CDR3nt	d_gene	v_gene	abundance	len	j_gene
CASSEQGRGAFF	TGTGCCAGCAGTGAACAGGGAAGAGGTGCTTTCTTT	.	TRBV2	few	12	TRBJ1-1
CSVGRDQNIQYF	TGCAGCGTGGGGCGGGACCAAAACATTCAGTACTTC	.	TRBV29-1	few	12	TRBJ2-4
CASSPVEESYEQYF	TGTGCCAGCAGCCCCGTCGAGGAATCCTACGAGCAGTACTTC	.	TRBV28	.	14	TRBJ2-7
CASSPYTGDAFF	TGTGCCAGCAGCCCCTATACAGGGGACGCTTTCTTT	TRBD1	TRBV7-9	.	12	TRBJ1-1
CAGGATPKDIQYF	TGTGCCGGAGGGGCTACTCCGAAGGACATTCAGTACTTC	.	TRBV2	.	13	TRBJ2-4
CASSEAREEALHF	TGTGCCAGCAGTGAAGCCAGGGAAGAAGCCCTCCACTTT	.	TRBV2	few	13	TRBJ1-6
CASSTAGLYEQYF	TGTGCCAGCAGTACAGCGGGACTTTACGAGCAGTACTTC	TRBD2	TRBV25-1	few	13	TRBJ2-7
CASSVTVNTEAFF	TGTGCCAGCAGCGTAACGGTGAACACTGAAGCTTTCTTT	.	TRBV7-9	.	13	TRBJ1-1
CASSDYVYEQYF	TGTGCCAGCAGTGATTATGTATACGAGCAGTACTTC	.	TRBV25-1	.	12	TRBJ2-7
CASSYRYEQFF	TGTGCCAGCAGTTATCGGTATGAGCAGTTCTTC	.	TRBV6-5	.	11	TRBJ2-1
CSVRQGGHTGANVLTF	TGCAGCGTCAGACAGGGGGGACATACTGGGGCCAACGTCCTGACTTTC	TRBD1	TRBV29-1	few	16	TRBJ2-6
CASSLAGTSEEQFF	TGTGCCAGCAGCTTAGCCGGGACTAGCGAAGAGCAGTTCTTC	TRBD2	TRBV7-9	.	14	TRBJ2-1
CSVEDRAQGGGYTF	TGCAGCGTTGAAGATCGAGCCCAGGGTGGGGGCTACACCTTC	.	TRBV29-1	.	14	TRBJ1-2
CASSLKADYGYTF	TGTGCCAGCAGCTTGAAGGCGGACTATGGCTACACCTTC	.	TRBV7-9	once	13	TRBJ1-2
CSVPGVSGNTIYF	TGCAGCGTGCCCGGTGTCTCTGGAAACACCATATATTTT	.	TRBV29-1	.	13	TRBJ1-3
CASSVSTGNVLTF	TGTGCCAGCAGCGTCTCCACGGGCAACGTCCTGACTTTC	.	TRBV9	few	13	TRBJ2-6
CASSLVSQGTEAFF	TGTGCCAGCAGCTTAGTCTCCCAGGGCACTGAAGCTTTCTTT	.	TRBV7-9	few	14	TRBJ1-1
CASSLLDREGGEQFF	TGCGCCAGCAGCTTATTAGACAGGGAAGGGGGTGAGCAGTTCTTC	TRBD1	TRBV5-1	.	15	TRBJ2-1
CASSARDRKDEAFF	TGTGCCAGCAGCGCCCGGGACAGGAAGGATGAAGCTTTCTTT	TRBD1	TRBV5-4	few	14	TRBJ1-1
CAWSVQEYTEAFF	TGTGCCTGGAGTGTACAGGAGTACACTGAAGCTTTCTTT	.	TRBV30	.	13	TRBJ1-1
CASSPTLVGYTF	TGTGCCAGCAGCCCGACACTTGTCGGCTACACCTTC	.	TRBV6-6	few	12	TRBJ1-2
CASSQPSGTNTGELFF	TGCGCCAGCAGTCAACCCAGCGGGACGAACACCGGGGAGCTGTTTTTT	TRBD2	TRBV23-1	.	16	TRBJ2-2
CSGQGGISGNTIYF	TGCAGCGGGCAGGGGGGCATTTCTGGAAACACCATATATTTT	TRBD1	TRBV29-1	.	14	TRBJ1-3
CASSVESSRGYGYTF	TGTGCCAGCAGCGTAGAGAGCTCCCGTGGCTATGGCTACACCTTC	.	TRBV9	.	15	TRBJ1-2
CASSPGQHGGYEQYF	TGTGCCAGCAGTCCGGGACAACACGGGGGGTACGAGCAGTACTTC	.	TRBV28	few	15	TRBJ2-7
CASRLDRNTEAFF	TGTGCCAGTAGACTTGACAGGAACACTGAAGCTTTCTTT	.	TRBV19	few	13	TRBJ1-1
CASSQWSGSQNIQYF	TGCGCCAGCAGTCAATGGTCCGGGTCTCAAAACATTCAGTACTTC	.	TRBV23-1	.	15	TRBJ2-4
CASSQEAVVDSWSYEQYF	TGCGCCAGCAGCCAAGAAGCAGTAGTGGACAGCTGGTCCTACGAGCAGTACTTC	.	TRBV4-3	few	18	TRBJ2-7
CASSPQAGERVQYF	TGTGCCAGCAGCCCCCAAGCGGGGGAAAGGGTCCAGTACTTC	TRBD2	TRBV7-2	.	14	TRBJ2-5
CASSGQVNQPQHF	TGTGCCAGCAGCGGACAGGTCAATCAGCCCCAGCATTTT	TRBD1	TRBV11-2	few	13	TRBJ1-5
CASSFGDREETQYF	TGTGCCAGCAGCTTCGGGGACAGGGAAGAGACCCAGTACTTC	TRBD1	TRBV5-4	.	14	TRBJ2-5
CASSLSRGGSYNEQFF	TGTGCCAGCAGCTTGTCCCGGGGGGGCTCCTACAATGAGCAGTTCTTC	TRBD2	TRBV5-6	.	16	TRBJ2-1